The text below deals with one T cell receptor beta chain. The data are from a study of blood T cell repertoires in COVID-19. Study at large: Material from acute and convalescent COVID-19 was sourced from the United States, Italy and Spain. T cells, B-cell-depleted T cells, or PBMCs provided the cDNA or gDNA that served as material.

Germline CDR1 and CDR2: SGHNT and YENEEA. The V end lost 5 bases, the J end lost 12 bases, and 16 bases lay between the germline ends. This CDR3 has 12 amino acids. This table comes from immunoSEQ multiplex PCR, and its TCRdb copy is limited to in-frame clones, with some not included. This table holds fewer than 350,000 clones, under 95% found once. The chain couples TRBV11-3 to TRBJ1-1; D is uncertain. Source material: PBMCs or T cells enriched from blood (not recorded which). The sequence came from a woman aged 40 to 49 with acute COVID-19. This CDR3 reads CASSLNFDNPFF. The CDR3 bases are TGTGCCAGCAGCCTAAACTTTGACAACCCTTTCTTT.